This T cell receptor beta chain came from a study of T cell clonotyping in hematopoietic cell transplantation. Points from the study as a whole: Cells were unsorted, so CD4 and CD8 contributions were not separated. After transplant, recipient diversity fell while pathologically expanded clonotypes grew through day 180. Few recipient clonotypes overlapped donors; over 95% were de novo at given depth.

This clone was seen once. Its antigen is still unknown. Repertoires were generated with immunoSEQ multiplex PCR, while TCRdb's copy carries only in-frame clones and drops some. The data hold around 7,000 clones, with about 91% observed a single time. V lost 1 base and J 3 bases, leaving 17 bases between the germline ends. CDR3 length: 17 residues. In germline, CDR1 is LNHNV, CDR2 YYDKDF (reference sequence). The origin of this receptor is a female patient between 50 and 60 years old who had an allogeneic stem cell transplant from an unrelated donor, so the T cells may come from the graft donor. Some clones in this sample may be carry-over from other donors' samples. This rearrangement joins TRBV15 to TRBJ2-3, with D hard to call. The material was PBMCs, obtained 30 days after allogeneic stem cell transplant. The CDR3 protein is CATSRGGPLGATDTQYF. Written as DNA, the CDR3 is TGTGCCACCAGCAGAGGAGGCCCCCTGGGTGCAACAGATACGCAGTATTTT.